Shown below are 3 T cell receptor beta chains from a single sample sequenced in a study of blood T cells in healthy people across ages. It was with a sample-barcoded 5' primer and a J-beta primer mix that a second PCR of roughly 6 to 12 cycles was run. One entry per CDR3 protein results from TCRdb running MiXCR on the 5' RACE reads. The sample has 1.5 million to 2 million distinct CDR3 sequences; roughly 49% are singletons. The sequenced sample was blood. These receptors were collected from a woman between 40 and 55 years old in good health.

The chain is built from TRBV7-9 and TRBJ2-6, with D uncertain. Germline CDR1 SEHNR, CDR2 FQNEAQ (reference sequence). Between the trimmed V and J ends, which lost 4 bases and 0 bases, there was a span of 10 bases. The CDR3 has 16 residues. CDR3: CASSSKKSSGANVLTF. The DNA of the CDR3 is TGTGCCAGCAGCTCGAAAAAGAGCTCTGGGGCCAACGTCCTGACTTTC.

This clonotype was counted between two and nine times. The J gene is TRBJ1-2, the V gene TRBV10-3, with D possibly TRBD1 on 5 matching bases. There are 16 residues in the CDR3. Deletions cut 2 bases from V and 0 bases from J, with 13 bases between. Germline V gene lookup returns CDR1 ENHRY and CDR2 SYGVKD. In DNA form, the CDR3 reads TGTGCCATCAGTGAGACCCAGACAGCGTCTAACTATGGCTACACCTTC. It translates to CAISETQTASNYGYTF.

The rearrangement joins TRBV20-1 to TRBJ2-3; possibly TRBD2 for D (6 bases). CDR1 is DFQATT, CDR2 SNEGSKA, per germline (reference sequence). With 5 bases removed from V and 1 base from J, the gap between germline ends came to 16 bases. This CDR3 region has 15 residues. CDR3 DNA: TGCAGTGCTCCACCGTCAGGGAGGCGCACAGATACGCAGTATTTT. It is translated as CSAPPSGRRTDTQYF.